The clone carrying this T cell receptor (beta chain) has only a few counts. Its antigen is not known. The data are from a study of identical twins. CDR1 is MDHEN, CDR2 SYDVKM, per germline. V gave up 7 bases and J gave up 0 bases, with 10 bases separating them. The CDR3 covers 14 residues. Broader study findings: The models systematically underestimated how much out-of-frame TCR alpha was shared in monozygotic twins.

TCRdb reanalysed the 5' RACE reads using MiXCR and keeps one entry per CDR3 protein. This table holds just under 550,000 distinct CDR3 sequences, nearly 15% found once. This sample also belongs to another study, concerning yellow fever vaccine responses in identical twins.

Sequenced input: CD4+ T cells sorted from blood. The TCR was taken from a young woman in good health. The genes are TRBV28 and TRBJ1-5, with unresolved D. The CDR3 DNA reads TGTGCCAGCAACCCGAGTTATAGCAATCAGCCCCAGCATTTT. Translating it yields CASNPSYSNQPQHF.